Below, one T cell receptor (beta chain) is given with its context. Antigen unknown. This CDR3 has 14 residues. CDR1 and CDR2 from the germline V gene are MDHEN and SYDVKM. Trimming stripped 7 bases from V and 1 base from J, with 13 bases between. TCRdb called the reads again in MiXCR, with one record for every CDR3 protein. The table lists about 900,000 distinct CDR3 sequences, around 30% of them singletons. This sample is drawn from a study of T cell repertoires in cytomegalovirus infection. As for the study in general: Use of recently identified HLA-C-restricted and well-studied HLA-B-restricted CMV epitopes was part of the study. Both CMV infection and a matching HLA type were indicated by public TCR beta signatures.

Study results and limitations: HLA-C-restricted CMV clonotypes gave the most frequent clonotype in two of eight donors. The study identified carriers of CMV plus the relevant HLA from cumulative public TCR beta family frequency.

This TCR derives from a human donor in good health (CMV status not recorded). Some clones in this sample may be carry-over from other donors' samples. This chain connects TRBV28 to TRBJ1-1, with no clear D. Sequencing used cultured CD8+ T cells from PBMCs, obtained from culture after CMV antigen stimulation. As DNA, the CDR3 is TGTGCCAGCATTGGCCGTCAGTCGAACACTGAAGCTTTCTTT. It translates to CASIGRQSNTEAFF.